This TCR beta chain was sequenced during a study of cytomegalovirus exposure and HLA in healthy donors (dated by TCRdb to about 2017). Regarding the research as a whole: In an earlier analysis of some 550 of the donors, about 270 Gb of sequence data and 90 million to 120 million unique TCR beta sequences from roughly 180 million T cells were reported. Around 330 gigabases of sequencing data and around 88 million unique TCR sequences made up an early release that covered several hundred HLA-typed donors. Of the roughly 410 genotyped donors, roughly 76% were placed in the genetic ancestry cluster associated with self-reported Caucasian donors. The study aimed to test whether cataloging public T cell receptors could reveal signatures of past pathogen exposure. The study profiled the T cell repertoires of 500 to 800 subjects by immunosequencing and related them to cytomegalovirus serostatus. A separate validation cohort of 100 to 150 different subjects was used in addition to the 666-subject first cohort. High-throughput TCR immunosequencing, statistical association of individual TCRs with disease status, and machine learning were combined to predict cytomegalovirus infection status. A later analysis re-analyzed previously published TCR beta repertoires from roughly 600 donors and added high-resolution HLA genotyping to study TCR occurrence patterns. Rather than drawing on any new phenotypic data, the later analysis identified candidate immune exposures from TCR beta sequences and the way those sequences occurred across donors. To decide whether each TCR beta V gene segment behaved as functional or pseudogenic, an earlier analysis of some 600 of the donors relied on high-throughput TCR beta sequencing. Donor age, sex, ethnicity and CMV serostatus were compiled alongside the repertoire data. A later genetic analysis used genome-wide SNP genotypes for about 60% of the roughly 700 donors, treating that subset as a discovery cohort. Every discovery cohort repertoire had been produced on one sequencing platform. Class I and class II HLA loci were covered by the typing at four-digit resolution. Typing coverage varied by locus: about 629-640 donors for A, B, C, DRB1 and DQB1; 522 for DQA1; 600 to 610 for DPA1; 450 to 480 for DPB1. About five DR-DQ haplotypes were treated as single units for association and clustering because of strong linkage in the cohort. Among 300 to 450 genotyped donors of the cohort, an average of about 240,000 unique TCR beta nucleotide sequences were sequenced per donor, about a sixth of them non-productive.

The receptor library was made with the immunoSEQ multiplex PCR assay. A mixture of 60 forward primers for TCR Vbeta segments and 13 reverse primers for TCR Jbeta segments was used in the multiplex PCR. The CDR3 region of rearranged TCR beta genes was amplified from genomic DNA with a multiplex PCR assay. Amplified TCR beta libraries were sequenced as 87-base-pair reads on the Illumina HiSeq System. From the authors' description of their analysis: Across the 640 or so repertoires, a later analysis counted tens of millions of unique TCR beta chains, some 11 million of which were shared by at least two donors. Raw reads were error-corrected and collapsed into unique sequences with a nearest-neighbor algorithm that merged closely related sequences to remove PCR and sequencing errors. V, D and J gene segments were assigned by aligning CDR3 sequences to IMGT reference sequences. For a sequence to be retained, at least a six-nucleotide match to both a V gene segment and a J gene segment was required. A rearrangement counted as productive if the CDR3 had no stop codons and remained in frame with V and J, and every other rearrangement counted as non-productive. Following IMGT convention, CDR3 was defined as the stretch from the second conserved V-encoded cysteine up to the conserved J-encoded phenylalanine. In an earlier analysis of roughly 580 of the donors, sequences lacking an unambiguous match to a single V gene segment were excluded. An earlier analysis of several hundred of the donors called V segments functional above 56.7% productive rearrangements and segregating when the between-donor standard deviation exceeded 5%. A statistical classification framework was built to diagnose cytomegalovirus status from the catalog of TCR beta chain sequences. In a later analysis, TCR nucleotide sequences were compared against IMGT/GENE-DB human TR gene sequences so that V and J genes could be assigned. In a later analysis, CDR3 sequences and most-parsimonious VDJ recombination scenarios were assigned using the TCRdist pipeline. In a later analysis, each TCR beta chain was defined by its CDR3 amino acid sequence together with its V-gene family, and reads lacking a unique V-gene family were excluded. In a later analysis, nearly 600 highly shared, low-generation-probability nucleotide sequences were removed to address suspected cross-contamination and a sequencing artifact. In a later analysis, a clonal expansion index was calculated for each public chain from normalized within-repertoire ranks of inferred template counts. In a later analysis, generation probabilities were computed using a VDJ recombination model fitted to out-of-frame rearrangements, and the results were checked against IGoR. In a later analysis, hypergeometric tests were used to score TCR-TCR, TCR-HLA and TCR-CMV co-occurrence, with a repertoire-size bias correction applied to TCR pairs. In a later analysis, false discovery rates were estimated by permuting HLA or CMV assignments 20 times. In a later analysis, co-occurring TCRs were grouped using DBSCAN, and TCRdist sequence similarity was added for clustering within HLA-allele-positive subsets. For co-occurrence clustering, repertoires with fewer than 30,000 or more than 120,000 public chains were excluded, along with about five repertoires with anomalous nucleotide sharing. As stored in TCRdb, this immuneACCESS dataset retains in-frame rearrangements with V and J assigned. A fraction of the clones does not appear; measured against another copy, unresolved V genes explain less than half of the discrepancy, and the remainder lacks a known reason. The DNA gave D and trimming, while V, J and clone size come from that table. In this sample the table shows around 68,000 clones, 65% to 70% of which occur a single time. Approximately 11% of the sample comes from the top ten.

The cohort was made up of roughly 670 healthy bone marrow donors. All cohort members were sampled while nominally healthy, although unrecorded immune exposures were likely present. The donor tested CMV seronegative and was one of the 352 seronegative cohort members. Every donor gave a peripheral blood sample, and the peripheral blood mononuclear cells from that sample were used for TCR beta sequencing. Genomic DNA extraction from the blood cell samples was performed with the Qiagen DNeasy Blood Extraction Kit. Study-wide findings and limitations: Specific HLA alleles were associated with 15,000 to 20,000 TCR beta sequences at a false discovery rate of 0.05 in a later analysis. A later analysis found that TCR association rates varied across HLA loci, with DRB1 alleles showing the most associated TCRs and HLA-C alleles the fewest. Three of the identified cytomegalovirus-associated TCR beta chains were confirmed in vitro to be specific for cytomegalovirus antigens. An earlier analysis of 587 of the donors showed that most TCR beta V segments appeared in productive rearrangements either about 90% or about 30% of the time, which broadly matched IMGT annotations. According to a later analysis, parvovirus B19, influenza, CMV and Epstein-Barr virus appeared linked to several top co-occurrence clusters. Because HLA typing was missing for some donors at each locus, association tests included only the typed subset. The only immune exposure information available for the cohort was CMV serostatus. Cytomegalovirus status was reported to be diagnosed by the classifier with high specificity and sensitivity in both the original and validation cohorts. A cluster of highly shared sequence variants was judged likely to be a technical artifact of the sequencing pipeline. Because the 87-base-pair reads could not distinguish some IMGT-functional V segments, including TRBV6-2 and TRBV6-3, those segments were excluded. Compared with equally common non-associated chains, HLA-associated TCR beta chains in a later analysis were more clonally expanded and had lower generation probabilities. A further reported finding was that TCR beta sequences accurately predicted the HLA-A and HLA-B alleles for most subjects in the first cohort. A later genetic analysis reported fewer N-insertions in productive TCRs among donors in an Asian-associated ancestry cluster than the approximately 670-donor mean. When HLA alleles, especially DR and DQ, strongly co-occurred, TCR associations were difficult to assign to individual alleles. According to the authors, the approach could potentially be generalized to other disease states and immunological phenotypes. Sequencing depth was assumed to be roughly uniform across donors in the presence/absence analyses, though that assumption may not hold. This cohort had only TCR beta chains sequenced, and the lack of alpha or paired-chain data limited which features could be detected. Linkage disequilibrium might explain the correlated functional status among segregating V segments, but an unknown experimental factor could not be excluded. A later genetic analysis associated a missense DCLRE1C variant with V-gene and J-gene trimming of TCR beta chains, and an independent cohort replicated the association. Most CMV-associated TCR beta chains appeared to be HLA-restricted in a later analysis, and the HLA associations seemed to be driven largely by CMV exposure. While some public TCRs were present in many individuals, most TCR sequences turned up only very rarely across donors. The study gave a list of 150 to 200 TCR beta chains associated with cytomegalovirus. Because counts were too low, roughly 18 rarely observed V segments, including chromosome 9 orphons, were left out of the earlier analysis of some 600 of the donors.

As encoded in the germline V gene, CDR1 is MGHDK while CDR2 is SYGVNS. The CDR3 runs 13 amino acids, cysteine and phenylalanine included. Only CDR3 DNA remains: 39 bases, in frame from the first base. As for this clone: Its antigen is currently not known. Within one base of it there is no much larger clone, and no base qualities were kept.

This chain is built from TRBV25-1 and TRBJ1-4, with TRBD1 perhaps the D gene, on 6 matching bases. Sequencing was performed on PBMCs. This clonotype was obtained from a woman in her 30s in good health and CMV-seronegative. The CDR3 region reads CGGRGPSDEKLFF. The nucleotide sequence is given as TGTGGGGGGCGAGGGCCCTCCGATGAAAAACTGTTTTTT.